There are a few counts of the clone carrying this TCR beta chain. These data are taken from a study of T cell repertoires in cytomegalovirus infection. TCRdb reanalysed the reads using MiXCR and keeps one entry per CDR3 protein. The profile covers hundreds of thousands of distinct CDR3 sequences, with 18% appearing a single time and 8.7% taken by the ten largest. V shed 0 bases and J shed 3 bases, with 17 bases lying between them. Germline V lookup: CDR1 LGHNA, CDR2 YSLEER. The CDR3 runs to 17 residues. This rearrangement joins TRBV4-3 to TRBJ2-5, with TRBD1 as a possible D gene (5 bases). The clonotype was recovered from a human donor in good health (CMV status not recorded). Some clones in this sample may be carry-over from other donors' samples. Sequencing used PBMCs. In nucleotides, the CDR3 is TGCGCCAGCAGCCAAGAGAAGGAGACAGAGAGAAAAGAGACCCAGTACTTC. As protein: CASSQEKETERKETQYF.